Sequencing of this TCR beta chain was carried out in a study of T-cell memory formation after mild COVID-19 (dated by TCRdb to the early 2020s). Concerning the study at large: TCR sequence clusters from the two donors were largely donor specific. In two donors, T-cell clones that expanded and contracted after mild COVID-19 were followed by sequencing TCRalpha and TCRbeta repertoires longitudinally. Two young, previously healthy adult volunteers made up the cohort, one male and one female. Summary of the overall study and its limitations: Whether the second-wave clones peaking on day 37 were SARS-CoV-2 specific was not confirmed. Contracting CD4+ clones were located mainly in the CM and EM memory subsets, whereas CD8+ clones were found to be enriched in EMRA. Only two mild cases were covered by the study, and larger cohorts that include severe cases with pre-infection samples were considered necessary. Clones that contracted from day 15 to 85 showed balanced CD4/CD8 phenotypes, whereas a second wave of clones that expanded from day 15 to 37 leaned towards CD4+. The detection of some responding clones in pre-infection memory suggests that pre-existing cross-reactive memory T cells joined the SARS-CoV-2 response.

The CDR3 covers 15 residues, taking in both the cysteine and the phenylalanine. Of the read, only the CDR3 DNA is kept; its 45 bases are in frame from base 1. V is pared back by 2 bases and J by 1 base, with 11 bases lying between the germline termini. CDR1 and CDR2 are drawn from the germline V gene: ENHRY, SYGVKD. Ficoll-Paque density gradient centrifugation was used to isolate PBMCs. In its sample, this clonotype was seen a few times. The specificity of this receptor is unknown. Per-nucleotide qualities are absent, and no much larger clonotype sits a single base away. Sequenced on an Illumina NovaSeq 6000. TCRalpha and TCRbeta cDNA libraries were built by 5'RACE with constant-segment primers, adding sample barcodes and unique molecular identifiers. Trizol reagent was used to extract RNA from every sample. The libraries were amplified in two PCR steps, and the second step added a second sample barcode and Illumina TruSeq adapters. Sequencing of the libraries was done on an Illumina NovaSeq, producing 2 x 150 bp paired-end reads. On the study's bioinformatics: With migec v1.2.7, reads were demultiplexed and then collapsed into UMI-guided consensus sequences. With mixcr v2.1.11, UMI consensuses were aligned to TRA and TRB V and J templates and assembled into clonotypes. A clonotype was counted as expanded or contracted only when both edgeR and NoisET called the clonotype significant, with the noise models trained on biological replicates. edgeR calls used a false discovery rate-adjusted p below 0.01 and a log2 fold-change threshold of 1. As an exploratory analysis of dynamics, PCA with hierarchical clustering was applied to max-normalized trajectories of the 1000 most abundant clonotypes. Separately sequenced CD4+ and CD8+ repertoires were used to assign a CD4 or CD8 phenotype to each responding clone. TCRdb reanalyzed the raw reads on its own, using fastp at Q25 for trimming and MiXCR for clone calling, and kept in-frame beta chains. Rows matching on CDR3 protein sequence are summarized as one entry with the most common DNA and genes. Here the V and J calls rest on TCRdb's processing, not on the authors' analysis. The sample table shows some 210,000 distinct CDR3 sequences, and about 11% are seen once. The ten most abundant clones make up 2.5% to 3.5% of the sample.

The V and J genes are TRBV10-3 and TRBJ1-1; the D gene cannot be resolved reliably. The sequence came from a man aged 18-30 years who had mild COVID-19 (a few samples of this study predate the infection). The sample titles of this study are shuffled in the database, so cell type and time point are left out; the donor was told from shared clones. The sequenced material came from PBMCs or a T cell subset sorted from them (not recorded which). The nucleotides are TGTGCCATCAGTGAGAGATCGGCAGAGAACACTGAAGCTTTCTTT. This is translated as CAISERSAENTEAFF.